The rows below give T cell receptor beta chains drawn from one sample of a study of early T cells in non-severe SARS-CoV-2 infection. TCRdb re-analysed the 5' RACE reads in MiXCR, keeping a single row per CDR3 protein. This sample has more than 95,000 distinct CDR3 sequences; 8% to 13% occur once, and the top ten carry around 4.6%. The sequences come from whole blood, collected at baseline. These TCRs come from an adult who was a healthcare worker with PCR-confirmed SARS-CoV-2 infection or an uninfected control (not recorded which). Each CDR3 is given with its conserved first and last residue. A D gene is named only where the DNA matches it firmly. For some rows the clone size is stated as once, few or many, or as a class when expanded; others skip it.

v_gene	j_gene	d_gene	abundance	CDR3nt	CDR3aa
TRBV12-3/TRBV12-4	TRBJ2-3	.	many	TGTGCCAGCAGTCTCAGGGGCGCAGATACGCAGTATTTT	CASSLRGADTQYF
TRBV11-2	TRBJ2-3	.	.	TGTGCCAGCAGCTTAGGTCCAGACACAGATACGCAGTATTTT	CASSLGPDTDTQYF
TRBV7-8	TRBJ2-3	.	many	TGTGCCAGCAGCTTAGCGCTAGCCCCAGATACGCAGTATTTT	CASSLALAPDTQYF
TRBV3-1	TRBJ2-3	.	few	TGTGCCAGCAGCCAAGTAACTAGTGGCACAGATACGCAGTATTTT	CASSQVTSGTDTQYF
TRBV6-5	TRBJ1-2	.	.	TGTGCCAGCAGTCCCGACCCTGGGACGAGGCTGGGTGGCTACACCTTC	CASSPDPGTRLGGYTF
TRBV20-1	TRBJ1-2	TRBD1	few	TGCAGTGCTAACCAGGGACAGGGGCATGGCTACACCTTC	CSANQGQGHGYTF
TRBV19	TRBJ2-1	TRBD2	many	TGTGCCAGTAGTATGCAACTAGCGGGAGTTAATGAGCAGTTCTTC	CASSMQLAGVNEQFF
TRBV2	TRBJ2-1	.	many	TGTGCCAGCAGTGTCGTAGCGGCCTGGAATGAGCAGTTCTTC	CASSVVAAWNEQFF
TRBV2	TRBJ2-7	.	few	TGTGCCAGCAGGCGCTTTGCGGGCCCAGGGTACGAGCAGTACTTC	CASRRFAGPGYEQYF
TRBV11-3	TRBJ2-7	.	many	TGTGCCAGCAGCTTCGGAGTTACCTACGAGCAGTACTTC	CASSFGVTYEQYF
TRBV7-9	TRBJ2-3	.	.	TGTGCCAGCATCCCCCGGACAGGGAGGGGGCAGTATTTT	CASIPRTGRGQYF
TRBV3-1	TRBJ2-2	TRBD2	many	TGTGCCAGCAGCGCCGGGGGGACGAACACCGGGGAGCTGTTTTTT	CASSAGGTNTGELFF
TRBV14	TRBJ2-6	.	.	TGTGCCAGCAGCCATCTAGCCTCTGGGGCCAACGTCCTGACTTTC	CASSHLASGANVLTF
TRBV6-1	TRBJ1-5	.	few	TGTGCCAGCAGCGCCTCGACAGGAAACAATCAGCCCCAGCATTTT	CASSASTGNNQPQHF
TRBV11-2	TRBJ1-3	TRBD1	few	TGTGCCAGCAGCTGGCTACAGGGGGGAAACACCATATATTTT	CASSWLQGGNTIYF
TRBV5-1	TRBJ2-5	.	few	TGCGCCAGCAGCTTGGGAGGGGGTACCCAAGAGACCCAGTACTTC	CASSLGGGTQETQYF
TRBV6-1	TRBJ1-1	.	few	TGTGCCAGCAGTGATTGGGGGCTGTTGAACACTGAAGCTTTCTTT	CASSDWGLLNTEAFF
TRBV11-2	TRBJ2-1	.	many	TGTGCCAGCAGCTCCAGAAGCGGTTACAATGAGCAGTTCTTC	CASSSRSGYNEQFF
TRBV10-3	TRBJ1-5	TRBD1	.	TGTGCCATCAGCCTTGAGGGACAGGCCTTTGAGGGCCAGCATTTT	CAISLEGQAFEGQHF
TRBV29-1	TRBJ2-7	TRBD1	many	TGCAGCCCGGTGGGGATTGTAGGACAGGGGGCAAACGAGCAGTACTTC	CSPVGIVGQGANEQYF
TRBV20-1	TRBJ2-7	TRBD1	.	TGCAGTGCCCCTTCCTCGGGGCAGGGGGCCTCCTACGAGCAGTACTTC	CSAPSSGQGASYEQYF
TRBV6-5	TRBJ1-1	.	few	TGTGCCAGCAGACAAGGATTCACTGAAGCTTTCTTT	CASRQGFTEAFF
TRBV4-1	TRBJ1-1	.	.	TGCGCCAGCAGCCAAGAAGCCACTTATGTAGTGCGAGCTTTCTTT	CASSQEATYVVRAFF
TRBV2	TRBJ2-5	.	few	TGTGCCAGCGCCAAGGACGGCTGGTACCAAGAGACCCAGTACTTC	CASAKDGWYQETQYF
TRBV24-1	TRBJ2-7	.	.	TGTGCCACCAGTGATTCCCGTCGGGGGTTAAAGCAGTACTTC	CATSDSRRGLKQYF
TRBV7-6	TRBJ2-7	.	few	TGTGCCAGCAGCTCACAGGGTTCCTACGAGCAGTACTTC	CASSSQGSYEQYF
TRBV7-2	TRBJ2-3	.	many	TGTGCCAGCATGTGGGGAGAGGGGGAAGATACGCAGTATTTT	CASMWGEGEDTQYF
TRBV11-1	TRBJ1-3	.	.	TGTGCCAGCGAAAGTCGGACGGAAGCCTCTGGAAACACCATATATTTT	CASESRTEASGNTIYF
TRBV30	TRBJ1-1	.	many	TGTGCCTGGAGTGCACCAAACACTGAAGCTTTCTTT	CAWSAPNTEAFF
TRBV6-5	TRBJ2-1	TRBD1	.	TGTGCCAGCAGTTACGCCCCAGGACAGGGAGTGAATGAGCAGTTCTTC	CASSYAPGQGVNEQFF
TRBV7-9	TRBJ1-1	.	.	TGTGCCAGCAGCCTCCCCGCAGGGAACACTGAAGCTTTCTTT	CASSLPAGNTEAFF
TRBV5-1	TRBJ2-1	TRBD1	.	TGCGCCAGCAGCTTGGTAAGGGGGCCCTACAATGAGCAGTTCTTC	CASSLVRGPYNEQFF
TRBV14	TRBJ1-2	.	many	TGTGCCAGCAGCCAAGTTCGTCAGAACTATGGCTACACCTTC	CASSQVRQNYGYTF
TRBV7-2	TRBJ2-1	TRBD2	.	TGTGCCAGCAGTTCAACGGGACTAGCGGGAAATGAGCAGTTCTTC	CASSSTGLAGNEQFF
TRBV12-3/TRBV12-4	TRBJ1-5	.	few	TGTGCCAGCAGTTTGGGGCCTATCAATCAGCCCCAGCATTTT	CASSLGPINQPQHF
TRBV7-9	TRBJ1-1	.	few	TGTGCCAGCAGCTCTAAGAACACTGAAGCTTTCTTT	CASSSKNTEAFF
TRBV18	TRBJ2-7	TRBD1	few	TGTGCCAGCTCACAAGGGCCGGGACAGGGGGACGAGCAGTACTTC	CASSQGPGQGDEQYF
TRBV7-9	TRBJ1-2	TRBD1	many	TGTGCCAGCAGCAAAGGGACAGGGGACGGCTACACCTTC	CASSKGTGDGYTF
TRBV10-2	TRBJ2-6	.	.	TGCGCCAGCAGTGAGTGGAGTCCTTCCTCTGGGGCCAACGTCCTGACTTTC	CASSEWSPSSGANVLTF
TRBV7-9	TRBJ2-2	.	few	TGTGCCAGCAACATCGTGGGACAGAACACCGGGGAGCTGTTTTTT	CASNIVGQNTGELFF
TRBV11-2	TRBJ1-3	.	many	TGTGCCAGCAGCTTAGGAGGGGTAGCTGGAAACACCATATATTTT	CASSLGGVAGNTIYF
TRBV5-1	TRBJ2-3	.	many	TGCGCCAGCAGCTTGGAGGCGGGAAGCACAGATACGCAGTATTTT	CASSLEAGSTDTQYF
TRBV11-2	TRBJ2-1	.	.	TGTGCCAGCAGCGCTAGGATATACAATGAGCAGTTCTTC	CASSARIYNEQFF
TRBV4-2	TRBJ2-5	.	few	TGTGCCAGCAGCCAAGATCCGTTACAAGAGACCCAGTACTTC	CASSQDPLQETQYF
TRBV25-1	TRBJ2-7	.	many	TGTGCCAGCTCGGACAGCTACGAGCAGTACTTC	CASSDSYEQYF
TRBV3-1	TRBJ2-7	.	.	TGTGCCAGCAGCCATGCGGGACTGTACTCCTACGAGCAGTACTTC	CASSHAGLYSYEQYF
TRBV20-1	TRBJ2-1	.	few	TGCAGTGCTAGACAGGTTACGGGGTACAATGAGCAGTTCTTC	CSARQVTGYNEQFF